Shown below are 16 T cell receptor beta chains from a single sample sequenced in a study of shared clonotypes between healthy human individuals. TCRdb's table, derived via immunoSEQ multiplex PCR, lists solely in-frame clones and lacks some. The data show 2,500,000 or so clones, over 85% seen once. Sequencing input: naive CD4+ T cells from PBMCs. Subset in this sample: CD45RA+ positively selected. All receptors come from a man younger than 35 in good health. Some clones in this sample may be carry-over from other donors' samples.

This chain links TRBV2 with TRBJ1-2; D ambiguous. The germline V and J ends were trimmed by 3 bases and 8 bases, with 13 bases remaining between them. This CDR3 region has 13 residues. Germline V CDR1 and CDR2: SNHLY, FYNNEI. The CDR3 here is CASSDTERVGYTF. The DNA for the CDR3 is TGTGCCAGCAGTGATACGGAAAGGGTGGGCTACACCTTC.

The chain combines TRBV30 with TRBJ1-5; no clear D. CDR3 length equals 13 residues. V was cut by 0 bases and J by 11 bases, with 14 bases left in between. Germline V gene lookup returns CDR1 GTSNPN and CDR2 SVGIG (reference sequence). The CDR3 DNA follows: TGTGCCTGGAGTGTGAGTGTTTCCGGGTCCCAGCATTTT. It codes for CAWSVSVSGSQHF.

This clone was detected once. The rearrangement uses TRBV19 and TRBJ1-5; no definite D call. From germline, CDR1 is LNHDA and CDR2 SQIVND (reference sequence). The CDR3 extends over 12 amino acids. V was pared by 5 bases and J by 4 bases, with 6 bases between. The DNA for the CDR3 is TGTGCCAGTAGTCTCCAAAATCAGCCCCAGCATTTT. It yields the protein CASSLQNQPQHF.

A word on this clone: Other DNA sequences in the same sample also yield this CDR3. J is TRBJ2-7 and V is TRBV19; 7 bases are a match to TRBD2. This CDR3 comprises 14 residues. V trimming: 4 bases; J trimming: 0 bases; junction bases outside the gene matches: 3. The germline CDR1 and CDR2 sequences are LNHDA and SQIVND (reference sequence). DNA of the CDR3: TGTGCCAGTAGTACGAGCGGGACCTCCTACGAGCAGTACTTC. Translation: CASSTSGTSYEQYF.

As to this clone: The identical CDR3 is also encoded by other nucleotide sequences in the sample. The chain carries TRBV7-9 and TRBJ2-3; TRBD1 agrees at 7 bases. Trimming at V came to 1 base and at J to 6 bases, leaving 4 bases not matched to a gene. This CDR3 contains 14 residues. Germline-derived CDR1 and CDR2 are SEHNR and FQNEAQ (reference sequence). The DNA of the CDR3 is TGTGCCAGCAGCTTAGGGACAGGACGGGATACGCAGTATTTT. It translates to CASSLGTGRDTQYF.

This clone was counted a single time. The chain recombines TRBV28 with TRBJ1-2; D call uncertain. Trimming took off 6 bases at V and 0 bases at J, with 23 bases between the two ends. CDR3 length equals 18 residues. The germline V gene encodes CDR1 MDHEN and CDR2 SYDVKM. CDR3 region: CASRPPQAKKTSNYGYTF. The CDR3 nucleotides read TGTGCCAGCAGACCTCCCCAGGCAAAGAAGACCTCTAACTATGGCTACACCTTC.

The chain couples TRBV7-3 to TRBJ2-2; D unclear. V lost 2 bases and J lost 3, with 10 bases in between. CDR3 length: 15 amino acids. Germline V gene sequence: CDR1 SGHTA, CDR2 FQGTGA. The CDR3 reads CASSLDRAYTGELFF. CDR3 DNA: TGTGCCAGCAGCTTAGATAGAGCCTACACCGGGGAGCTGTTTTTT.

The CDR3 is CASSFTRAGETQYF. CDR3 DNA: TGTGCCAGCAGCTTTACTCGGGCCGGGGAGACCCAGTACTTC. The chain couples TRBV7-7 to TRBJ2-5; D ambiguous. V was trimmed by 3 bases and J by 5 bases, leaving 13 bases between them. The germline V gene has CDR1 SSHAT and CDR2 FNYEAQ (reference sequence). The CDR3 is 14 amino acids.

The chain combines TRBV4-2 with TRBJ2-3; D uncertain. V was shortened by 4 bases and J by 6 bases, with 8 bases between the two germline ends. Per the germline V gene, CDR1 is LGHNA and CDR2 is YNFKEQ. The CDR3 consists of 12 residues. The CDR3: CASSPREDTQYF. CDR3 bases: TGTGCCAGCAGCCCCCGCGAGGATACGCAGTATTTT.

The chain uses TRBV7-8 and TRBJ1-2; D call uncertain. Germline V CDR1 and CDR2: SGHVS, FQNEAQ. This CDR3 contains 17 residues. V shed 5 bases and J shed 5 bases, with 24 bases lying between them. CDR3 sequence (DNA): TGTGCCAGCAGCGCAAACCCACCCGCGAAAAAGGGATATGGCTACACCTTC. Its protein is CASSANPPAKKGYGYTF.

Of note for this clone: The same CDR3 is also encoded by other DNA sequences in this sample. V usage is TRBV5-1 and J usage is TRBJ2-2, with D uncertain. Per the germline V gene, CDR1 is SGHRS and CDR2 is YFSETQ. V was trimmed by 1 base and J by 0 bases, leaving 4 bases between them. The CDR3 is 14 residues long. The CDR3 loop reads CASSLSANTGELFF. DNA of the CDR3: TGCGCCAGCAGCTTGTCCGCGAACACCGGGGAGCTGTTTTTT.

A note on this clone: This sample also contains other DNA sequences that code for the same CDR3. The genes are TRBV9 and TRBJ1-1; 7 bases are a match to TRBD1. Looked up from germline, CDR1 is SGDLS and CDR2 is YYNGEE. The CDR3 sequence is 14 residues long. V lost 3 bases, J lost 0 bases, and 2 bases stayed unmatched. The CDR3 sequence is CASSETGLNTEAFF. Written as DNA, the CDR3 is TGTGCCAGCAGCGAGACAGGGCTGAACACTGAAGCTTTCTTT.

The V call is TRBV7-2, the J call TRBJ2-5; D is undetermined. In germline, CDR1 is SGHTA, CDR2 FQGNSA. V dropped 5 bases and J dropped 2 bases, with 9 bases sitting between them. The CDR3 runs 13 residues. CDR3 nucleotide sequence: TGTGCCAGCAGCAGAGTGGGGCAAGAGACCCAGTACTTC. Translating gives CASSRVGQETQYF.

The chain combines TRBV18 with TRBJ2-3, with TRBD1 matching over 8 bases. V gave up 3 bases and J gave up 0 bases; unmatched junction bases: 5. Germline V gene data show CDR1 as KGHSH and CDR2 as LQKENI. The CDR3 runs to 16 residues. CDR3 sequence (DNA): TGTGCCAGCTCACCGCAGGGGGCCCTAAGCACAGATACGCAGTATTTT. Encoded protein: CASSPQGALSTDTQYF.

This clone has only a few counts. J is TRBJ1-1 and V is TRBV7-9; D remains unclear. Trimming took 0 bases from V and 0 from J, leaving 8 bases between them. Germline V gives CDR1 SEHNR, CDR2 FQNEAQ (reference sequence). The CDR3 totals 15 residues. CDR3 nucleotides: TGTGCCAGCAGCTTAGCGGAGGTATTGAACACTGAAGCTTTCTTT. Protein sequence: CASSLAEVLNTEAFF.

A note on this clone: Other DNA sequences in this specimen translate into the identical CDR3. The CDR3 region has the DNA TGCGCCAGCAGCTTGGGGACTAGCGGGAGAAATGAGCAGTTCTTC. Protein sequence: CASSLGTSGRNEQFF. The V and J genes are TRBV5-1 and TRBJ2-1; 13 bases line up with TRBD2. Trimming cost V 0 bases and J 7 bases; bases outside gene matches: 1. The CDR3 sequence is 15 residues long. Germline V gene lookup returns CDR1 SGHRS and CDR2 YFSETQ.